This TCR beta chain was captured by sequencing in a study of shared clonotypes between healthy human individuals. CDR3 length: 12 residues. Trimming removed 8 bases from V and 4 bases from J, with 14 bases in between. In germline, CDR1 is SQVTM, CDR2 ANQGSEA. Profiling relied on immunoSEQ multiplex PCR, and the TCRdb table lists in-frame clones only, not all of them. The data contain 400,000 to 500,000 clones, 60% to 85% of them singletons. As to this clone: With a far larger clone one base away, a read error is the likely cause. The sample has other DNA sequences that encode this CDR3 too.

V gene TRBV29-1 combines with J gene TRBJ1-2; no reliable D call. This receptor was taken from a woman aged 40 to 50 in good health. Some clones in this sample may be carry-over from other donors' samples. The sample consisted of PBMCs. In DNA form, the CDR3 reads TGCAGCCCTGAAATGGTCCCCTATGGCTACACCTTC. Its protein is CSPEMVPYGYTF.